One sample yielded the 23 T cell receptor beta chains listed below, sequenced in a study of T cell responses to AZD1222 COVID-19 vaccine. Clones were sequenced by immunoSEQ multiplex PCR, and TCRdb holds only the in-frame ones, with some missing. There are more than 140,000 clones in the sample; approximately 88% occur only once, and around 2.3% lies in the top ten. The sample was peripheral blood, taken on day 0 of AZD1222 vaccination. These receptors were taken from an adult in good health.

This chain links TRBV3-1 (or the pseudogene TRBV3-2) with TRBJ1-2, with D unclear. Germline V gene lookup returns CDR1 LGHDT and CDR2 YNNKEL (reference sequence). Trimming removed 4 bases at V and 4 bases at J, with 13 bases between. The CDR3 is made up of 14 amino acids. The CDR3 bases are TGTGCCAGCAGCCTTGAGACGGGGTCCTATGGCTACACCTTC. It specifies CASSLETGSYGYTF.

To note about this clone: Germline is not matched at one junction end, which may reflect a read error. V and J are TRBV29-1 and TRBJ2-1, with 10 positions matching TRBD2. There are 17 residues in the CDR3. From germline, CDR1 is SQVTM and CDR2 ANQGSEA. In DNA, the CDR3 is TGCAGCGTAGAAGGGCTAGCGGGGGACAGCTCCTACAATGAGCAGTTCTTC. Its translation is CSVEGLAGDSSYNEQFF.

The CDR3 spells CASSAASDTISYEQYF. The CDR3 bases are TGTGCCAGCAGTGCCGCCTCCGACACTATCTCCTACGAGCAGTACTTC. The chain has TRBV6-1 and TRBJ2-7; the D is unclear. Germline CDR1 is MNHNS and CDR2 is SASEGT. Deletions cut 4 bases from V and 0 bases from J, with 16 bases between. The CDR3 has 16 amino acids.

The V call is TRBV6-2 or TRBV6-3, the J call TRBJ1-1; D perhaps matches TRBD1 (5 bases). There are 14 residues in the CDR3. Germline CDR1 and CDR2: MNHEY and SVGEGT. V was trimmed by 4 bases and J by 0 bases, leaving 9 bases between them. The CDR3 region has the DNA TGTGCCAGCAGTTTAACAGGCATGAACACTGAAGCTTTCTTT. Translation gives CASSLTGMNTEAFF.

This clone showed up many times. The chain uses TRBV29-1 and TRBJ2-3, with 12 nucleotides matching TRBD2. The CDR3 totals 16 residues. Germline V gene data show CDR1 as SQVTM and CDR2 as ANQGSEA. J was trimmed by 0 bases and V by 4 bases; bases with no gene match: 5. The CDR3 region is CSVGGLAGGSTDTQYF. In DNA, the CDR3 is TGCAGCGTTGGGGGTCTAGCGGGAGGGAGCACAGATACGCAGTATTTT.

This clone was counted once. One end of the junction varies from germline; a read error may be responsible. The chain joins TRBV10-3 to TRBJ2-2; the match to TRBD1 covers 10 bases. The CDR3 loop spans 16 amino acids. Germline V gene sequence: CDR1 ENHRY, CDR2 SYGVKD. The CDR3 nucleotides read TGTGCCATCAGTCAGTCCGGGACAGGGGTGACCGGGGAGCTGTTTTTT. Encoded protein: CAISQSGTGVTGELFF.

V and J are TRBV5-6 and TRBJ2-7; 7 bases are a match to TRBD1. Germline assignment: CDR1 SGHDT and CDR2 YYEEEE. Trimming cost V 4 bases and J 4 bases; bases outside gene matches: 5. This CDR3 spans 13 amino acids. Here the CDR3 DNA reads TGTGCCAGCAGCAGACCGACAGGGTACGAGCAGTACTTC. This encodes CASSRPTGYEQYF.

The rearrangement joins TRBV2 to TRBJ2-5; D is perhaps TRBD1 or TRBD2 (5 bases each). V was pared by 6 bases and J by 5 bases, with 16 bases between. There are 14 residues in the CDR3. Per germline, CDR1 SNHLY and CDR2 FYNNEI. In DNA, the CDR3 is TGTGCCAGCAGGGACACCGGGACGGGGGAGACCCAGTACTTC. Translated: CASRDTGTGETQYF. The complete variable domain, with remaining parts taken from reference TRBV2 and TRBJ2-5, reads EPEVTQTPSHQVTQMGQEVILRCVPISNHLYFYWYRQILGQKVEFLVSFYNNEISEKSEIFDDQFSVERPDGSNFTLKIRSTKLEDSAMYFCASRDTGTGETQYFGPGTRLLVL.

The J gene is TRBJ1-4, the V gene TRBV18; D perhaps matches TRBD1 (5 bases). Germline loops: CDR1 KGHSH, CDR2 LQKENI. The CDR3 extends over 14 amino acids. V was clipped by 3 bases and J by 5 bases, with 10 bases between them. CDR3 region: CASSPDPGNEKLFF. For the CDR3, the DNA is TGTGCCAGCTCACCGGACCCAGGGAATGAAAAACTGTTTTTT.

The chain couples TRBV3-1 (or the pseudogene TRBV3-2) to TRBJ2-2; 14 nucleotides line up with TRBD2. CDR3 length: 16 residues. V was clipped by 0 bases and J by 8 bases; unmatched bases: 2. Germline V lookup: CDR1 LGHDT, CDR2 YNNKEL (reference sequence). The CDR3 sequence is CASSQDRLAGGGELFF. CDR3 nucleotide sequence: TGTGCCAGCAGCCAAGACAGACTAGCGGGAGGGGGGGAGCTGTTTTTT.

The CDR3 nucleotides read TGTGCCAGCAGCCCTAGGCCTAGCGGGATTTACGAGCAGTACTTC. Translating it yields CASSPRPSGIYEQYF. The chain combines TRBV3-1 (or the pseudogene TRBV3-2) with TRBJ2-7; 9 nucleotides line up with TRBD2. The CDR3 is 15 residues long. Germline trimming cut 4 bases from V and 4 bases from J; bases unmatched to any gene: 8. Germline V gene lookup returns CDR1 LGHDT and CDR2 YNNKEL (reference sequence).

The chain links TRBV5-8 to TRBJ1-2; D is unresolved. Germline CDR1 reads SGHTS; CDR2 reads YDEGEE. V lost 2 bases, J lost 4 bases, and 9 bases lay in between. This CDR3 has 13 residues. The CDR3 loop reads CASSFLSTYGYTF. CDR3 coding DNA: TGTGCCAGCAGCTTCCTGAGTACCTATGGCTACACCTTC.

This chain connects TRBV7-9 to TRBJ1-2; weak D call: TRBD1 (5 bases). This CDR3 region has 13 residues. CDR1 SEHNR and CDR2 FQNEAQ come from the germline V gene (reference sequence). V was pared by 10 bases and J by 7 bases, with 19 bases between. The CDR3 nucleotides are TGTGCCATCACGACCAATGGGGGAGGTGGCTACACCTTC. Translating it yields CAITTNGGGGYTF.

The CDR3 DNA is TGTGCCAGCAGTTTAAACCCAGCCGAGCAGTACTTC. Encoded protein: CASSLNPAEQYF. This chain connects TRBV12-3 or TRBV12-4 to TRBJ2-7; D call uncertain. Trimming left V 2 bases short and J 6 bases short, with 8 bases between. The CDR3 spans 12 residues.

J is TRBJ2-1 and V is TRBV19; maybe TRBD2 (6 bases). V shed 2 bases and J shed 7 bases, with 12 bases lying between them. Germline V gene data show CDR1 as LNHDA and CDR2 as SQIVND (reference sequence). The CDR3 consists of 14 residues. CDR3 loop: CASSILPAGNEQFF. The CDR3 DNA reads as TGTGCCAGTAGTATACTTCCGGCGGGGAATGAGCAGTTCTTC.

Of note for this clone: Other DNA sequences within the sample encode an identical CDR3. The gene calls are TRBV28 and TRBJ1-3; D unresolved. Germline values: CDR1 MDHEN, CDR2 SYDVKM. V shed 4 bases and J shed 2 bases, with 3 bases lying between them. The CDR3 totals 12 residues. CDR3 bases: TGTGCCAGCAGTTCCCCTGGAAACACCATATATTTT. Residues: CASSSPGNTIYF.

This clone showed up just once. The chain employs TRBV5-1 and TRBJ2-1; TRBD2 matches at 11 bases. This CDR3 contains 18 residues. CDR1 is SGHRS, CDR2 YFSETQ, per germline. The junction had 18 bases not matched to a gene; V was cut back by 5 bases and J by 8 bases. CDR3: CASSTNPGLAVRWDEQFF. For the CDR3, the DNA is TGCGCCAGCAGTACGAATCCGGGACTAGCGGTGCGTTGGGATGAGCAGTTCTTC.

The rearrangement links TRBV5-8 to TRBJ1-1; D might be TRBD1 (5 bases). Trimming pared 5 bases from V and 5 bases from J, leaving 13 bases between. CDR3 length: 13 amino acids. Germline V gene lookup returns CDR1 SGHTS and CDR2 YDEGEE. The CDR3 DNA reads as TGTGCCAGCAGGCGTGGGGGGAGGACTGAAGCTTTCTTT. Translated: CASRRGGRTEAFF.

The chain is built from TRBV18 and TRBJ2-1; TRBD2 agrees at 8 bases. The J segment lost 0 bases and the V segment lost 1 base, leaving 2 bases of the junction unmatched. Germline CDR1 and CDR2: KGHSH and LQKENI. The CDR3 contains 16 residues. CDR3 loop: CASSPLLADSYNEQFF. The DNA for the CDR3 is TGTGCCAGCTCACCACTACTAGCGGACTCCTACAATGAGCAGTTCTTC.

J is TRBJ2-3 and V is TRBV20-1; possibly TRBD1 for D (5 bases). The length of the CDR3 is 13 residues. The germline V and J ends were trimmed by 3 bases and 7 bases, with 14 bases remaining between them. Germline V gene sequence: CDR1 DFQATT, CDR2 SNEGSKA (reference sequence). CDR3 in DNA: TGCAGTGCTAGTATTTCAGGGTCCTATACGCAGTATTTT. It yields the protein CSASISGSYTQYF.

This chain links TRBV19 with TRBJ2-3, with 8 positions matching TRBD2. J lost 1 base, V lost 7 bases, and 4 bases had no gene match. CDR3 length equals 14 residues. Germline assignment: CDR1 LNHDA and CDR2 SQIVND (reference sequence). This CDR3 is CASKTSGGTDTQYF. The CDR3 DNA reads TGTGCCAGTAAAACTAGCGGAGGCACAGATACGCAGTATTTT.

The rearrangement joins TRBV9 to TRBJ2-2; 8 bases fit TRBD2. Germline CDR1 is SGDLS and CDR2 is YYNGEE. The CDR3 is 17 residues long. Trimming at V came to 3 bases and at J to 0 bases, leaving 7 bases not matched to a gene. The CDR3 DNA is TGTGCCAGCAGCGAGCCGGGGGGGGCAACGAACACCGGGGAGCTGTTTTTT. It specifies CASSEPGGATNTGELFF.

The chain joins TRBV7-6 to TRBJ2-1, with 9 bases that match TRBD2. There are 17 residues in the CDR3. Germline-derived CDR1 and CDR2 are SGHVS and FNYEAQ. V was clipped by 0 bases and J by 2 bases; unmatched bases: 5. The CDR3 region has the DNA TGTGCCAGCAGCTTAGCTTTGCGGGAGGGTACCTACAATGAGCAGTTCTTC. Translating it yields CASSLALREGTYNEQFF.